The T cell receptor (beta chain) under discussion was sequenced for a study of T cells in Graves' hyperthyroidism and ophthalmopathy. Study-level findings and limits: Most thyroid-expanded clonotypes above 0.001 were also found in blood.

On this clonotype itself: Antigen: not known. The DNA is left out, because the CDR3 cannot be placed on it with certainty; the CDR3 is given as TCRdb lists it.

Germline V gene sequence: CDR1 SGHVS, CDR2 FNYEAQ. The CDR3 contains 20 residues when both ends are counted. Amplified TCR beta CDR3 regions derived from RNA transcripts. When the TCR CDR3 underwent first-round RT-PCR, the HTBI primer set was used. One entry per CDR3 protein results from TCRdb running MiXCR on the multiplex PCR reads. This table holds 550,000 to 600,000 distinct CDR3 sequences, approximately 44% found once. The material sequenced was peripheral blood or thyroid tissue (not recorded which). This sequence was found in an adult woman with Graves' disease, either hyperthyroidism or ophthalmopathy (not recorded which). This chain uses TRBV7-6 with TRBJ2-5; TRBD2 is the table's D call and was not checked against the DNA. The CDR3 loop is CASSFYICSAGKRGQETQYF.